These 24 T cell receptor beta chains were sequenced from one sample in a study of T-cell reconstitution after alpha-beta-depleted transplantation in children. The TCRbeta library was prepared with unique molecular identifiers. TCRdb reprocessed the PCR reads with MiXCR, giving one entry per CDR3 protein. The table has under 300,000 distinct CDR3 sequences, 9.7% seen once. The sequences come from PBMCs from the stem cell graft donor, collected from the stem cell graft. All receptors come from a human donor who donated a stem cell graft to a child with SCID.

Ten or more counts support this clonotype. This chain joins TRBV20-1 and TRBJ2-5; 8 bases agree with TRBD1. Trimming cost V 4 bases and J 4 bases; bases outside gene matches: 14. The CDR3 spans 16 residues. From germline, CDR1 is DFQATT and CDR2 SNEGSKA (reference sequence). CDR3 nucleotide sequence: TGCAGTGCTATACTACAGGGGGTCGGGCGAGGAGAGACCCAGTACTTC. Its protein is CSAILQGVGRGETQYF.

This clonotype appeared many times. The chain carries TRBV20-1 and TRBJ1-5; 7 positions agree with TRBD1. The CDR3 has 14 residues. V dropped 3 bases and J dropped 5; count of bases not matched to a gene: 7. Germline CDR1 DFQATT, CDR2 SNEGSKA (reference sequence). CDR3 sequence: CSASTTGRDQPQHF. CDR3 nucleotide sequence: TGCAGTGCTAGCACGACAGGGCGGGATCAGCCCCAGCATTTT.

The chain links TRBV2 to TRBJ2-7; no firm D call. The CDR3 sequence is 13 residues long. Trimming removed 3 bases at V and 1 base at J, with 7 bases between. CDR1 SNHLY and CDR2 FYNNEI come from the germline V gene. The CDR3 nucleotides read TGTGCCAGCAGTGAGGCCCCTTCCTACGAGCAGTACTTC. Its translation: CASSEAPSYEQYF.

V gene TRBV27 combines with J gene TRBJ2-7; unclear D gene. Per the germline V gene, CDR1 is MNHEY and CDR2 is SMNVEV (reference sequence). With 2 bases removed from V and 2 bases from J, the gap between germline ends came to 13 bases. The CDR3 runs 15 residues. CDR3 coding DNA: TGTGCCAGCAGTTTAGGCGTGCCCCCAACCTACGAGCAGTACTTC. Amino acids: CASSLGVPPTYEQYF.

The gene calls are TRBV5-4 and TRBJ1-2; a weak D match, TRBD1 (6 bases). CDR1 is SGHNT, CDR2 YYREEE, per germline (reference sequence). V gave up 0 bases and J gave up 4 bases, with 10 bases separating them. This CDR3 contains 14 residues. The CDR3 DNA reads TGTGCCAGCAGCTTGGGGGGGGCTGCCTATGGCTACACCTTC. This encodes CASSLGGAAYGYTF.

On this clonotype itself: Just one base apart from a much larger clone, this may be a read error. V usage is TRBV5-6 and J usage is TRBJ2-1; 12 bases match TRBD2. The length of the CDR3 is 17 residues. The germline gives CDR1 SGHDT, CDR2 YYEEEE. The CDR3, as DNA: TGTGCCAGCAGCTGGACTAGCGGGGCGAGCTCCTGCAATGAGCAGTTCTTC. It yields the protein CASSWTSGASSCNEQFF.

This clonotype was found many times. The rearrangement joins TRBV29-1 to TRBJ1-1; 10 nucleotides align to TRBD1. The ends lost 7 bases at V and 0 bases at J; junction bases unmatched: 5. The CDR3 is 14 residues long. Germline loops: CDR1 SQVTM, CDR2 ANQGSEA. As DNA, the CDR3 is TGCAGCGCAAGACAGGGGGCGATGAACACTGAAGCTTTCTTT. Translated, it gives CSARQGAMNTEAFF.

This clonotype was counted ten times or more. V is TRBV5-1 and J is TRBJ1-2, with D tentatively TRBD1 (6 bases). V was cut by 4 bases and J by 2 bases, with 9 bases left in between. This CDR3 spans 13 amino acids. Germline CDR1 reads SGHRS; CDR2 reads YFSETQ. The CDR3 sequence is CASSTGQNYGYTF. The CDR3 DNA sequence: TGCGCCAGCAGCACCGGACAGAACTATGGCTACACCTTC.

This clonotype has ten or more counts. The chain links TRBV7-2 to TRBJ2-7, with D perhaps TRBD2 (5 bases). This CDR3 spans 16 amino acids. The germline CDR1 and CDR2 sequences are SGHTA and FQGNSA. The V end was cut by 1 base, the J end by 0 bases, with 13 bases between. The CDR3 sequence is CASSLVVGGGSYEQYF. As DNA, the CDR3 is TGTGCCAGCAGCTTAGTGGTAGGAGGCGGCTCCTACGAGCAGTACTTC.

This clonotype was observed many times. The gene calls are TRBV12-3 or TRBV12-4 and TRBJ2-6; D unresolved. The CDR3 covers 13 residues. Trimming took 3 bases from V and 0 from J, leaving 0 bases between them. As DNA, the CDR3 is TGTGCCAGCAGTTTCTCTGGGGCCAACGTCCTGACTTTC. It encodes CASSFSGANVLTF.

This clonotype was seen many times. The rearrangement joins TRBV5-1 to TRBJ1-1; 7 bases fit TRBD1. V was pared by 4 bases and J by 3 bases, with 6 bases of the junction left unmatched. The CDR3 is 14 amino acids. Germline CDR1 reads SGHRS; CDR2 reads YFSETQ. Here the CDR3 reads CASSPATGDTEAFF. The CDR3 DNA reads as TGCGCCAGCAGCCCTGCTACAGGGGACACTGAAGCTTTCTTT.

This clonotype has at least ten counts. The chain carries TRBV11-2 and TRBJ2-3; 8 positions match TRBD2. Germline V lookup: CDR1 SGHAT, CDR2 FQNNGV. Unmatched junction bases numbered 9, after V lost 5 bases and J lost 5 bases. The CDR3 has 15 residues. CDR3 sequence (DNA): TGTGCCAGCAGCATCTACGGGGGGGCTGAAGATACGCAGTATTTT. It specifies CASSIYGGAEDTQYF.

There are many counts of this clonotype. The V gene is TRBV28, the J gene TRBJ2-7; D gene ambiguous. Looked up from germline, CDR1 is MDHEN and CDR2 is SYDVKM. Deletions cut 6 bases from V and 2 bases from J, with 11 bases between. This CDR3 is built from 13 residues. The CDR3 protein is CASRGSGAYEQYF. CDR3 coding DNA: TGTGCCAGCAGGGGATCTGGAGCCTACGAGCAGTACTTC.

This clonotype was seen ten or more times. CDR3 amino acids: CASSSGTGGARYNSPLHF. CDR3 DNA: TGTGCCAGCAGCTCGGGGACAGGGGGCGCGCGTTATAATTCACCCCTCCACTTT. The rearrangement uses TRBV7-2 and TRBJ1-6; 12 positions match TRBD1. CDR1 is SGHTA, CDR2 FQGNSA, per germline. This CDR3 comprises 18 residues. The trim removed 4 bases at V and 4 bases at J, leaving 8 bases unmatched. The whole variable domain, remainder taken from reference TRBV7-2 and TRBJ1-6, is GAGVSQSPSNKVTEKGKDVELRCDPISGHTALYWYRQSLGQGLEFLIYFQGNSAPDKSGLPSDRFSAERTGGSVSTLTIQRTQQEDSAVYLCASSSGTGGARYNSPLHFGNGTRLTVT.

This clonotype was seen a handful of times. The V and J genes are TRBV5-6 and TRBJ1-5; the D gene is possibly TRBD1 (6 bases). CDR1 and CDR2 (germline): SGHDT, YYEEEE. This CDR3 spans 13 amino acids. The V and J ends lost 4 bases and 7 bases respectively, with 12 bases between them. CDR3 DNA: TGTGCCAGCAGCCGGACAGAGCGACAGCCCCAGCATTTT. Translating gives CASSRTERQPQHF. The entire variable domain, with the rest obtained from reference TRBV5-6 and TRBJ1-5, is as follows: DAGVTQSPTHLIKTRGQQVTLRCSPKSGHDTVSWYQQALGQGPQFIFQYYEEEERQRGNFPDRFSGHQFPNYSSELNVNALLLGDSALYLCASSRTERQPQHFGDGTRLSIL.

The chain links TRBV2 to TRBJ1-1; 9 positions agree with TRBD1. The CDR3 sequence is 14 residues long. The germline V gene has CDR1 SNHLY and CDR2 FYNNEI. The V segment lost 7 bases and the J segment 1 base; nucleotides outside the gene matches: 4. For the CDR3, the DNA is TGTGCCAGCACAAGGACAGGGGCGAACACTGAAGCTTTCTTT. Protein product: CASTRTGANTEAFF.

The sample holds a few counts of this clonotype. V is TRBV29-1 and J is TRBJ1-6; unclear D gene. The germline CDR1 and CDR2 sequences are SQVTM and ANQGSEA. This CDR3 contains 13 residues. Trimming removed 7 bases from V and 8 bases from J, with 15 bases in between. In nucleotides, the CDR3 is TGCAGCGCGGGAGAGGACCCAGATTCACCCCTCCACTTT. Its translation: CSAGEDPDSPLHF.

This clonotype was counted ten times or more. The V gene is TRBV4-1, the J gene TRBJ1-6; 7 nucleotides agree with TRBD1. The CDR3 length is 18 residues. In germline, CDR1 is MGHRA, CDR2 YSYEKL. V was pared by 4 bases and J by 4 bases, with 13 bases of the junction left unmatched. CDR3 nucleotide sequence: TGCGCCAGCAGCCCGAAAGGCAGGGGGATGGATTATAATTCACCCCTCCACTTT. Translated, it gives CASSPKGRGMDYNSPLHF.

The chain couples TRBV5-1 to TRBJ1-4; the D gene is possibly TRBD1 (5 bases). The CDR3 is made up of 14 amino acids. Germline-derived CDR1 and CDR2 are SGHRS and YFSETQ. V gave up 5 bases and J gave up 6 bases, with 14 bases separating them. CDR3 nucleotide sequence: TGCGCCAGCAGGGCCGGGACTGGTGATGAAAAACTGTTTTTT. Its translation: CASRAGTGDEKLFF.

This clonotype was recorded at least ten times. The chain links TRBV7-9 to TRBJ1-6; weak D call: TRBD1 (5 bases). The V gene's germline CDR1 is SEHNR and CDR2 FQNEAQ (reference sequence). This CDR3 has 15 amino acids. V lost 5 bases, J lost 3 bases, and 11 bases lay in between. CDR3 in amino acids: CASSPGTDYNSPLHF. As DNA, the CDR3 is TGTGCCAGCAGCCCCGGGACGGACTATAATTCACCCCTCCACTTT. Filled out from reference TRBV7-9 and TRBJ1-6, the complete variable domain reads DTGVSQNPRHKITKRGQNVTFRCDPISEHNRLYWYRQTLGQGPEFLTYFQNEAQLEKSRLLSDRFSAERPKGSFSTLEIQRTEQGDSAMYLCASSPGTDYNSPLHFGNGTRLTVT.

This clonotype came up many times. The chain carries TRBV4-2 and TRBJ2-1, with a tentative D call TRBD2 (6 bases). In germline, CDR1 is LGHNA, CDR2 YNFKEQ. The CDR3 is 18 residues long. V shed 4 bases and J shed 0 bases, with 19 bases lying between them. As DNA, the CDR3 is TGTGCCAGCAGCCTGCTGATGGCGGGGCCTTTCTCCTACAATGAGCAGTTCTTC. Amino acids: CASSLLMAGPFSYNEQFF.

This clonotype was detected a few times. CDR3 coding DNA: TGCGCCAGCAGCCTCCTACAGGGGAACCACAATGAGCAGTTCTTC. Translated, it gives CASSLLQGNHNEQFF. The chain couples TRBV5-1 to TRBJ2-1; TRBD1 matches at 7 bases. V dropped 4 bases and J dropped 5; count of bases not matched to a gene: 9. From germline, CDR1 is SGHRS and CDR2 YFSETQ. The CDR3 totals 15 residues. Looking up the rest from reference TRBV5-1 and TRBJ2-1 gives the full variable domain: KAGVTQTPRYLIKTRGQQVTLSCSPISGHRSVSWYQQTPGQGLQFLFEYFSETQRNKGNFPGRFSGRQFSNSRSEMNVSTLELGDSALYLCASSLLQGNHNEQFFGPGTRLTVL.

This clonotype was seen many times. The chain uses TRBV4-1 and TRBJ1-2; 8 positions match TRBD1. Germline CDR1 is MGHRA and CDR2 is YSYEKL. The CDR3 is 16 amino acids. The V and J ends lost 3 bases and 6 bases, in that order; junction bases with no gene match: 12. This chain's CDR3 is CASSQTQGARKDGYTF. The CDR3 coding sequence is TGCGCCAGCAGCCAGACGCAGGGGGCGCGAAAGGATGGCTACACCTTC.

In its sample, this clonotype was seen many times. CDR3 sequence: CSALTPNTEAFF. The CDR3 nucleotides read TGCAGTGCTTTGACACCGAACACTGAAGCTTTCTTT. The chain joins TRBV20-1 to TRBJ1-1, with D uncertain. The length of the CDR3 is 12 residues. V was shortened by 5 bases and J by 1 base, with 8 bases between the two germline ends. Germline V lookup: CDR1 DFQATT, CDR2 SNEGSKA (reference sequence).